The 30 T cell receptor beta chains given below trace back to one sample, sequenced in a study of OX40 agonist ivuxolimab in advanced cancers. The data were produced by immunoSEQ multiplex PCR, yet TCRdb's version contains in-frame clones alone and is incomplete. The sample contains about 58,000 clones, about 85% of which appear only once. The source was CD4+ or CD8+ T cells sorted from blood, collected in a trial of the OX40 agonist ivuxolimab. The receptors derive from an adult with an advanced solid tumor such as melanoma, head and neck, liver or kidney cancer.

Here the CDR3 DNA reads TGTGCCAGCAGTTACCGAGGACTAGCGGGAGGGTTCAATGAGCAGTTCTTC. Its translation: CASSYRGLAGGFNEQFF. This chain uses TRBV27 with TRBJ2-1; 15 positions match TRBD2. From germline, CDR1 is MNHEY and CDR2 SMNVEV (reference sequence). The CDR3 covers 17 residues. With 4 bases clipped from V and 6 bases from J, the junction kept 7 bases outside the gene matches.

This rearrangement joins TRBV29-1 to TRBJ2-7, with D maybe TRBD1 (6 bases). Germline values: CDR1 SQVTM, CDR2 ANQGSEA. The CDR3 is made up of 13 amino acids. Trimming took off 7 bases at V and 2 bases at J, with 15 bases between the two ends. As DNA, the CDR3 is TGCAGCGCCACTTTTCAGGGGACCTACGAGCAGTACTTC. Translation: CSATFQGTYEQYF.

The chain carries TRBV6-6 and TRBJ2-3, with 9 bases lining up with TRBD1. This CDR3 region has 15 residues. Germline V gene data show CDR1 as MNHNY and CDR2 as SVGAGI (reference sequence). V lost 7 bases, J lost 4 bases, and 9 bases stayed unmatched. The CDR3 sequence: CASTLPRQGADTQYF. Written as DNA, the CDR3 is TGTGCCAGCACTTTACCCCGACAGGGGGCAGATACGCAGTATTTT.

The CDR3 DNA reads TGTGCCAGTAGTACCTCGAGGACAGGGGTGCAGCCCCAGCATTTT. Its protein product is CASSTSRTGVQPQHF. The V and J genes are TRBV19 and TRBJ1-5; 9 bases match TRBD1. CDR3 length equals 15 residues. Germline V CDR1 and CDR2: LNHDA, SQIVND (reference sequence). With 4 bases clipped from V and 7 bases from J, the junction kept 8 bases outside the gene matches.

V and J are TRBV4-1 and TRBJ2-2; tentatively, D is TRBD1 or TRBD2 (5 bases each). V gave up 0 bases and J gave up 5 bases, with 10 bases separating them. Germline V lookup: CDR1 MGHRA, CDR2 YSYEKL. The CDR3 runs 15 residues. CDR3 nucleotide sequence: TGCGCCAGCAGCCAAGAAAATTGGGGGACCGGGGAGCTGTTTTTT. Translated: CASSQENWGTGELFF.

A single count supports this clone. The chain has TRBV7-9 and TRBJ2-5; D may be TRBD2 (5 bases). The CDR3 extends over 15 amino acids. The V end was cut by 8 bases, the J end by 1 base, with 17 bases between. Germline CDR1 is SEHNR and CDR2 is FQNEAQ (reference sequence). This chain's CDR3 is CASSRVAGIQETQYF. CDR3 sequence (DNA): TGTGCCAGCTCTCGGGTCGCGGGCATCCAAGAGACCCAGTACTTC.

This clone was seen just once. V usage is TRBV4-2 and J usage is TRBJ2-1; TRBD2 matches at 11 bases. The CDR3 runs 16 residues. V was clipped by 2 bases and J by 7 bases; unmatched bases: 7. Germline-derived CDR1 and CDR2 are LGHNA and YNFKEQ. CDR3 protein: CASSQQTSGRYNEQFF. CDR3 bases: TGTGCCAGCAGCCAACAAACTAGCGGGAGATATAATGAGCAGTTCTTC.

This sequence joins TRBV9 and TRBJ1-3; D is undetermined. Looked up from germline, CDR1 is SGDLS and CDR2 is YYNGEE. The CDR3 covers 16 residues. V lost 1 base, J lost 0 bases, and 11 bases lay in between. Here the CDR3 DNA reads TGTGCCAGCAGCGTACGCCCAGGAAGCTCTGGAAACACCATATATTTT. Translated: CASSVRPGSSGNTIYF. Full variable domain (rest looked up from reference TRBV9 and TRBJ1-3): DSGVTQTPKHLITATGQRVTLRCSPRSGDLSVYWYQQSLDQGLQFLIQYYNGEERAKGNILERFSAQQFPDLHSELNLSSLELGDSALYFCASSVRPGSSGNTIYFGEGSWLTVV.

This clone was detected once. CDR3 bases: TGTGCCAGCAGCCAAGGTGGTGGGAGCACAGATACGCAGTATTTT. Encoded protein: CASSQGGGSTDTQYF. The chain carries TRBV4-2 and TRBJ2-3; D remains ambiguous. Trimming removed 1 base from V and 0 bases from J, with 8 bases in between. This CDR3 region has 15 residues. Germline V gene data show CDR1 as LGHNA and CDR2 as YNFKEQ.

The chain combines TRBV29-1 with TRBJ1-1; no definite D call. Trimming removed 4 bases at V and 1 base at J, with 10 bases between. The CDR3 contains 13 residues. Germline values: CDR1 SQVTM, CDR2 ANQGSEA. The CDR3 region is CSVGGDANTEAFF. CDR3 coding DNA: TGCAGCGTTGGTGGGGATGCGAACACTGAAGCTTTCTTT.

J is TRBJ2-7 and V is TRBV6-6; a possible D gene is TRBD1 (6 bases). The V and J ends lost 6 bases and 0 bases respectively, with 12 bases between them. The germline gives CDR1 MNHNY, CDR2 SVGAGI (reference sequence). The CDR3 spans 14 residues. CDR3 nucleotides: TGTGCCAGCAGGTGGACAGCCGACTCCTACGAGCAGTACTTC. Protein sequence: CASRWTADSYEQYF.

This chain links TRBV19 with TRBJ1-3; D is unresolved. The CDR3 spans 16 residues. The germline gives CDR1 LNHDA, CDR2 SQIVND (reference sequence). V lost 3 bases and J 0 bases, leaving 12 bases between the germline ends. CDR3 region: CASSMTPTFSGNTIYF. The DNA for the CDR3 is TGTGCCAGTAGTATGACACCGACCTTCTCTGGAAACACCATATATTTT.

The genes are TRBV28 and TRBJ2-3; TRBD1 agrees at 8 bases. The CDR3 runs 14 residues. Per the germline V gene, CDR1 is MDHEN and CDR2 is SYDVKM. Trimming took 7 bases from V and 9 from J; bases not matched to a gene: 12. This chain's CDR3 is CASTKGTGLRTQYF. Written as DNA, the CDR3 is TGTGCCAGCACCAAGGGGACAGGTCTTCGGACGCAGTATTTT. Full variable domain (missing parts from reference TRBV28 and TRBJ2-3): DVKVTQSSRYLVKRTGEKVFLECVQDMDHENMFWYRQDPGLGLRLIYFSYDVKMKEKGDIPEGYSVSREKKERFSLILESASTNQTSMYLCASTKGTGLRTQYFGPGTRLTVL.

This chain links TRBV7-2 with TRBJ2-1; D is uncertain. CDR1 SGHTA and CDR2 FQGNSA come from the germline V gene. The V and J ends lost 0 bases and 8 bases respectively, with 2 bases between them. This CDR3 spans 11 amino acids. CDR3 amino acids: CASSLAYEQFF. The CDR3 DNA reads TGTGCCAGCAGCTTAGCGTATGAGCAGTTCTTC.

The chain joins TRBV5-6 to TRBJ1-1; 12 positions agree with TRBD1. After removal of 3 bases from V and 6 bases from J, the junction contained 0 bases not matched to a gene. Germline lookup yields CDR1 SGHDT and CDR2 YYEEEE. The CDR3 sequence is 13 residues long. This chain's CDR3 is CASSWDRGPEAFF. The CDR3 nucleotides are TGTGCCAGCAGCTGGGACAGGGGGCCTGAAGCTTTCTTT. Full variable domain (remainder filled in from reference TRBV5-6 and TRBJ1-1): DAGVTQSPTHLIKTRGQQVTLRCSPKSGHDTVSWYQQALGQGPQFIFQYYEEEERQRGNFPDRFSGHQFPNYSSELNVNALLLGDSALYLCASSWDRGPEAFFGQGTRLTVV.

The genes are TRBV7-9 and TRBJ2-7; maybe TRBD2 (5 bases). Per germline, CDR1 SEHNR and CDR2 FQNEAQ (reference sequence). The germline V and J ends were trimmed by 4 bases and 6 bases, with 10 bases remaining between them. This CDR3 has 12 residues. The CDR3, as DNA: TGTGCCAGCAGCTCCGGGGTCCGCGAGCAGTACTTC. Amino acids: CASSSGVREQYF.

The CDR3 loop is CATRASIGGPTSGRALSTDTQYF. CDR3 nucleotide sequence: TGCGCCACCCGCGCCAGCATAGGGGGTCCGACTAGCGGGAGGGCTCTAAGCACAGATACGCAGTATTTT. V is TRBV5-1 and J is TRBJ2-3, with 14 bases lining up with TRBD2. The CDR3 has 23 amino acids. Germline assignment: CDR1 SGHRS and CDR2 YFSETQ. The V gene end was trimmed by 9 bases and the J gene end by 0 bases; junction bases not matched to a gene: 27.

The chain uses TRBV25-1 and TRBJ1-1, with D possibly matching TRBD1 (5 bases). In germline, CDR1 is MGHDK, CDR2 SYGVNS. Trimming shortened V by 2 bases and J by 0 bases, and 10 bases separated the two germline ends. The CDR3 loop spans 15 amino acids. The DNA of the CDR3 is TGTGCCAGCAGTGAAGCTGACAGACTGAACACTGAAGCTTTCTTT. This encodes CASSEADRLNTEAFF.

CDR3 sequence (DNA): TGTGCCAGCAGCTTTGCTAGCGGGGGGACCTACGAGCAGTACTTC. As protein: CASSFASGGTYEQYF. The chain carries TRBV11-1 and TRBJ2-7; 11 nucleotides match TRBD2. V shed 3 bases and J 2 bases; nucleotides not matched to a gene: 3. CDR3 length: 15 amino acids. Germline V CDR1 and CDR2: SGHAT, FQDESV (reference sequence). Complete variable domain (other parts from reference TRBV11-1 and TRBJ2-7): EAEVAQSPRYKITEKSQAVAFWCDPISGHATLYWYRQILGQGPELLVQFQDESVVDDSQLPKDRFSAERLKGVDSTLKIQPAELGDSAMYLCASSFASGGTYEQYFGPGTRLTVT.

The sample holds one count of this clone. The chain has TRBV9 and TRBJ2-2; D unclear. V was clipped by 1 base and J by 1 base, with 8 bases between them. There are 15 residues in the CDR3. The germline gives CDR1 SGDLS, CDR2 YYNGEE. The CDR3 spells CASSVRSLNTGELFF. DNA for the CDR3: TGTGCCAGCAGCGTACGGTCCTTGAACACCGGGGAGCTGTTTTTT.

The chain is built from TRBV27 and TRBJ2-3; tentative D call: TRBD1 (6 bases). This CDR3 has 15 amino acids. CDR1 is MNHEY and CDR2 is SMNVEV in the germline V gene (reference sequence). V lost 4 bases to trimming and J lost 3 bases, with 14 bases between them. CDR3 DNA sequence: TGTGCCAGCAGTTCGCGAGTCGGGACAACAGATACGCAGTATTTT. As protein: CASSSRVGTTDTQYF.

This clone showed up just once. The chain has TRBV5-4 and TRBJ2-4; tentative D call: TRBD1 (5 bases). The germline V gene encodes CDR1 SGHNT and CDR2 YYREEE (reference sequence). V was clipped by 5 bases and J by 5 bases, with 14 bases between them. The length of the CDR3 is 14 residues. Written as DNA, the CDR3 is TGTGCCAGCAGTTATAGTGGGGCACAAAACATTCAGTACTTC. It is translated as CASSYSGAQNIQYF. The full variable domain, its missing parts supplied by reference TRBV5-4 and TRBJ2-4, is ETGVTQSPTHLIKTRGQQVTLRCSSQSGHNTVSWYQQALGQGPQFIFQYYREEENGRGNFPPRFSGLQFPNYSSELNVNALELDDSALYLCASSYSGAQNIQYFGAGTRLSVL.

In nucleotides, the CDR3 is TGTGCCAGCAGCTTAGTGTTAGCGATGGATGAGCAGTTCTTC. Translating it yields CASSLVLAMDEQFF. The genes are TRBV7-2 and TRBJ2-1; D might be TRBD2 (5 bases). The CDR3 is 14 amino acids. Per germline, CDR1 SGHTA and CDR2 FQGNSA. V shed 1 base and J shed 8 bases, with 12 bases lying between them.

This chain uses TRBV7-2 with TRBJ2-3; 7 nucleotides agree with TRBD2. Per the germline V gene, CDR1 is SGHTA and CDR2 is FQGNSA. The length of the CDR3 is 15 residues. V shed 1 base and J 5 bases; nucleotides not matched to a gene: 6. CDR3 coding DNA: TGTGCCAGCAGCTTAGGTTTCCTAGCGGTAGATACGCAGTATTTT. Its protein product is CASSLGFLAVDTQYF.

CDR3 sequence (DNA): TGTGCCTGGAGGGGGCGGCCGGCCTACGAGCAGTACTTC. Amino acids: CAWRGRPAYEQYF. The chain combines TRBV30 with TRBJ2-7, with D perhaps TRBD1 (5 bases). The CDR3 runs 13 residues. CDR1 GTSNPN and CDR2 SVGIG come from the germline V gene (reference sequence). The germline V and J ends were trimmed by 3 bases and 2 bases, with 11 bases remaining between them.

This sequence joins TRBV4-1 and TRBJ1-5; perhaps TRBD1 as D (5 bases). The germline V gene encodes CDR1 MGHRA and CDR2 YSYEKL. Trimming cost V 1 base and J 5 bases, with 15 bases left between them. The CDR3 totals 16 residues. This CDR3 is CASSQAPRRGYQPQHF. The DNA for the CDR3 is TGCGCCAGCAGCCAAGCCCCACGTAGGGGTTATCAGCCCCAGCATTTT.

The rearrangement joins TRBV19 to TRBJ1-4; 8 bases match TRBD1. CDR3 length equals 15 residues. V was pared by 3 bases and J by 4 bases, with 4 bases of the junction left unmatched. Per the germline V gene, CDR1 is LNHDA and CDR2 is SQIVND (reference sequence). The CDR3, as DNA: TGTGCCAGTAGTATTTTAACAGGGGGTAATGAAAAACTGTTTTTT. It is translated as CASSILTGGNEKLFF.

A few counts support this clone. The chain recombines TRBV6-5 with TRBJ2-7, with no clear D. Germline CDR1 MNHEY, CDR2 SVGAGI. The CDR3 extends over 13 amino acids. The V gene lost 2 bases and the J gene lost 0 bases, with 5 bases spanning the gap. CDR3 sequence (DNA): TGTGCCAGCAGTTACGCGAACTCCTACGAGCAGTACTTC. Translated, it gives CASSYANSYEQYF.

The V call is TRBV30, the J call TRBJ2-1; unclear D gene. The V end was cut by 3 bases, the J end by 7 bases, with 16 bases between. This CDR3 comprises 14 residues. Germline lookup yields CDR1 GTSNPN and CDR2 SVGIG (reference sequence). The CDR3 protein is CAWSRSRPRNEQFF. CDR3 DNA sequence: TGTGCCTGGAGCAGATCCCGACCTCGGAATGAGCAGTTCTTC.

V and J are TRBV4-3 and TRBJ1-2; TRBD1 is a possible D gene (6 bases). The germline V gene encodes CDR1 LGHNA and CDR2 YSLEER. Between the trimmed V and J ends, which lost 0 bases and 0 bases, there was a span of 8 bases. CDR3 size: 15 residues. CDR3 sequence: CASSQETGTNYGYTF. The DNA of the CDR3 is TGCGCCAGCAGCCAAGAAACAGGGACTAACTATGGCTACACCTTC.